This is a list of T cell receptor beta chains from one sample in a study of control samples from healthy donors and cancer patients. Measured with immunoSEQ multiplex PCR; TCRdb has only the in-frame clones, and not every one. This table has 150,000 to 200,000 clones, 91% appearing once. Sequenced input: blood. These TCRs come from a woman aged 25 to 45 in good health. The CDR3 runs from the conserved cysteine through the conserved F or W. Each record gives: CDR3 protein, CDR3 DNA, V gene, D gene, J gene, clone size. The D gene is left open where the match is weak. The size field is filled for only some rows; it gives once, few, many or a size class.

CDR3aa: CASRSGPYNEQFF
CDR3nt: TGTGCCAGCAGAAGCGGGCCTTACAATGAGCAGTTCTTC
v_gene: TRBV6-5
d_gene: -
j_gene: TRBJ2-1
abundance: -

CDR3aa: CASSRDRGLLYEQYF
CDR3nt: TGTGCCAGCAGCCGGGACAGGGGGCTCCTATACGAGCAGTACTTC
v_gene: TRBV7-6
d_gene: TRBD1
j_gene: TRBJ2-7
abundance: -

CDR3aa: CASSSWTSGSPDTQYF
CDR3nt: TGTGCCAGCAGTTCATGGACTAGCGGGAGTCCAGATACGCAGTATTTT
v_gene: TRBV27
d_gene: TRBD2
j_gene: TRBJ2-3
abundance: -

CDR3aa: CACAGQSTNEKLFF
CDR3nt: TGTGCCTGCGCAGGACAGTCAACTAATGAAAAACTGTTTTTT
v_gene: TRBV30
d_gene: -
j_gene: TRBJ1-4
abundance: -

CDR3aa: CASSLYNYGYTF
CDR3nt: TGTGCCAGTAGTCTATATAACTATGGCTACACCTTC
v_gene: TRBV19
d_gene: -
j_gene: TRBJ1-2
abundance: -

CDR3aa: CASSLGAGVPYEQYF
CDR3nt: TGTGCCAGCAGCTTAGGGGCGGGAGTCCCCTACGAGCAGTACTTC
v_gene: TRBV7-9
d_gene: TRBD2
j_gene: TRBJ2-7
abundance: -

CDR3aa: CASSPGLAYEQYF
CDR3nt: TGTGCCAGCTCACCGGGACTAGCCTACGAGCAGTACTTC
v_gene: TRBV18
d_gene: TRBD2
j_gene: TRBJ2-7
abundance: -

CDR3aa: CASSQSGGPNYGYTF
CDR3nt: TGCGCCAGCAGTCAATCGGGGGGGCCTAACTATGGCTACACCTTC
v_gene: TRBV23-1
d_gene: -
j_gene: TRBJ1-2
abundance: -

CDR3aa: CASSGVYGYTF
CDR3nt: TGCGCCAGCAGTGGGGTGTATGGCTACACCTTC
v_gene: TRBV10-1
d_gene: -
j_gene: TRBJ1-2
abundance: -

CDR3aa: CASSLGGTSSYNEQFF
CDR3nt: TGTGCCAGCAGCTTAGGCGGGACAAGCTCCTACAATGAGCAGTTCTTC
v_gene: TRBV11-2
d_gene: -
j_gene: TRBJ2-1
abundance: once

CDR3aa: CASSPLSGSTDTQYF
CDR3nt: TGTGCCAGCAGCCCCCTTAGCGGGAGTACAGATACGCAGTATTTT
v_gene: TRBV9
d_gene: TRBD2
j_gene: TRBJ2-3
abundance: -

CDR3aa: CASRRQGERTNEKLFF
CDR3nt: TGTGCCAGCAGACGACAGGGGGAGAGGACTAATGAAAAACTGTTTTTT
v_gene: TRBV2
d_gene: TRBD1
j_gene: TRBJ1-4
abundance: -

CDR3aa: CASRPGQLNTEAFF
CDR3nt: TGCGCCAGCAGGCCGGGACAGTTGAACACTGAAGCTTTCTTT
v_gene: TRBV4-3
d_gene: TRBD1
j_gene: TRBJ1-1
abundance: -

CDR3aa: CASSLGTSGTYEQYF
CDR3nt: TGTGCCAGCAGCTTAGGGACTAGCGGGACCTACGAGCAGTACTTC
v_gene: TRBV7-2
d_gene: TRBD2
j_gene: TRBJ2-7
abundance: -

CDR3aa: CASSDRVMGNQPQHF
CDR3nt: TGTGCCAGTAGTGACAGGGTAATGGGAAATCAGCCCCAGCATTTT
v_gene: TRBV19
d_gene: TRBD1
j_gene: TRBJ1-5
abundance: -

CDR3aa: CASSSNYGYTF
CDR3nt: TGTGCCAGCAGTTCCAACTATGGCTACACCTTC
v_gene: TRBV6-6
d_gene: -
j_gene: TRBJ1-2
abundance: -

CDR3aa: CASSQDRTEDGYTF
CDR3nt: TGCGCCAGCAGCCAAGATAGGACAGAGGATGGCTACACCTTC
v_gene: TRBV4-1
d_gene: -
j_gene: TRBJ1-2
abundance: -

CDR3aa: CASRRDRDYEQYF
CDR3nt: TGCGCCAGCCGCCGGGACAGGGACTACGAGCAGTACTTC
v_gene: TRBV5-1
d_gene: TRBD1
j_gene: TRBJ2-7
abundance: -

CDR3aa: CSVERTGSYGYTF
CDR3nt: TGCAGCGTTGAACGGACAGGGAGCTATGGCTACACCTTC
v_gene: TRBV29-1
d_gene: TRBD1
j_gene: TRBJ1-2
abundance: -

CDR3aa: CASSIQGRDQPQHF
CDR3nt: TGTGCCAGTAGTATACAGGGGAGGGATCAGCCCCAGCATTTT
v_gene: TRBV19
d_gene: -
j_gene: TRBJ1-5
abundance: -

CDR3aa: CASSFFQMNTEAFF
CDR3nt: TGTGCCAGCAGCTTTTTTCAGATGAACACTGAAGCTTTCTTT
v_gene: TRBV5-5
d_gene: -
j_gene: TRBJ1-1
abundance: -

CDR3aa: CASKGTGSNQPQHF
CDR3nt: TGTGCCAGCAAGGGGACAGGCAGCAATCAGCCCCAGCATTTT
v_gene: TRBV27
d_gene: TRBD1
j_gene: TRBJ1-5
abundance: -

CDR3aa: CASSGSLALYEQYF
CDR3nt: TGCGCCAGCAGCGGGTCACTAGCGCTTTACGAGCAGTACTTC
v_gene: TRBV5-1
d_gene: TRBD2
j_gene: TRBJ2-7
abundance: -

CDR3aa: CASSLGANSPLHF
CDR3nt: TGTGCCAGCAGCTTGGGAGCCAATTCACCCCTCCACTTT
v_gene: TRBV5-5
d_gene: -
j_gene: TRBJ1-6
abundance: -

CDR3aa: CASSRSGTSGTDTQYF
CDR3nt: TGTGCCAGCTCACGCTCCGGGACTAGCGGCACAGATACGCAGTATTTT
v_gene: TRBV18
d_gene: TRBD2
j_gene: TRBJ2-3
abundance: -

CDR3aa: CATSRDESSYNSPLHF
CDR3nt: TGTGCCACCAGCAGAGATGAGAGCTCCTATAATTCACCCCTCCACTTT
v_gene: TRBV15
d_gene: -
j_gene: TRBJ1-6
abundance: -

CDR3aa: CASSFRDSGTF
CDR3nt: TGTGCCAGCAGTTTCAGGGACTCCGGCACCTTC
v_gene: TRBV28
d_gene: -
j_gene: TRBJ1-2
abundance: -

CDR3aa: CASSFTTGFKGYTF
CDR3nt: TGTGCCAGCAGTTTCACGACAGGGTTTAAGGGCTACACCTTC
v_gene: TRBV28
d_gene: TRBD1
j_gene: TRBJ1-2
abundance: -

CDR3aa: CASTGGPIAKNIQYF
CDR3nt: TGTGCCAGTACCGGGGGCCCCATAGCCAAAAACATTCAGTACTTC
v_gene: TRBV19
d_gene: -
j_gene: TRBJ2-4
abundance: few

CDR3aa: CASSITRIGYGYTF
CDR3nt: TGTGCCAGTAGTATCACCAGGATCGGCTATGGCTACACCTTC
v_gene: TRBV19
d_gene: -
j_gene: TRBJ1-2
abundance: once

CDR3aa: CATSDSQERVDQPQHF
CDR3nt: TGTGCCACCAGTGATTCCCAGGAGAGAGTGGACCAGCCCCAGCATTTT
v_gene: TRBV24-1
d_gene: -
j_gene: TRBJ1-5
abundance: -

CDR3aa: CAWSKGARRDQPQHF
CDR3nt: TGTGCCTGGAGTAAGGGGGCGCGGCGAGATCAGCCCCAGCATTTT
v_gene: TRBV30
d_gene: TRBD1
j_gene: TRBJ1-5
abundance: -

CDR3aa: CASSLLYEQYF
CDR3nt: TGTGCCAGCAGTCTCCTATACGAGCAGTACTTC
v_gene: TRBV6-2/TRBV6-3
d_gene: -
j_gene: TRBJ2-7
abundance: -

CDR3aa: CASSLGGTPQETQYF
CDR3nt: TGTGCCAGCAGCTTAGGCGGTACACCACAAGAGACCCAGTACTTC
v_gene: TRBV11-1
d_gene: -
j_gene: TRBJ2-5
abundance: -

CDR3aa: CASSVASGKQTQYF
CDR3nt: TGCGCCAGCAGTGTGGCTAGCGGGAAACAGACCCAGTACTTC
v_gene: TRBV10-2
d_gene: TRBD2
j_gene: TRBJ2-5
abundance: -

CDR3aa: CASSLYRGDGYTF
CDR3nt: TGTGCCAGCAGTTTGTACAGGGGGGACGGCTACACCTTC
v_gene: TRBV12-3/TRBV12-4
d_gene: TRBD1
j_gene: TRBJ1-2
abundance: -

CDR3aa: CASSFGDSNQPQHF
CDR3nt: TGCGCCAGCAGCTTCGGGGATAGCAATCAGCCCCAGCATTTT
v_gene: TRBV5-1
d_gene: -
j_gene: TRBJ1-5
abundance: -

CDR3aa: CASSTTSQGYEQYF
CDR3nt: TGTGCCAGCAGCACGACTAGTCAGGGCTACGAGCAGTACTTC
v_gene: TRBV11-2
d_gene: -
j_gene: TRBJ2-7
abundance: -

CDR3aa: CASSLQYGYTF
CDR3nt: TGTGCCAGCAGTCTTCAATATGGCTACACCTTC
v_gene: TRBV28
d_gene: -
j_gene: TRBJ1-2
abundance: -

CDR3aa: CASSFNHWASGSTDTQYF
CDR3nt: TGTGCCAGCAGTTTTAACCACTGGGCTAGCGGAAGCACAGATACGCAGTATTTT
v_gene: TRBV28
d_gene: TRBD2
j_gene: TRBJ2-3
abundance: once

CDR3aa: CASSPRETQYF
CDR3nt: TGTGCCAGCAGCCCCCGGGAGACCCAGTACTTC
v_gene: TRBV5-8
d_gene: -
j_gene: TRBJ2-5
abundance: -

CDR3aa: CASSSWTGSTGELFF
CDR3nt: TGTGCCAGCAGTTCTTGGACAGGGTCCACCGGGGAGCTGTTTTTT
v_gene: TRBV6-5
d_gene: TRBD1
j_gene: TRBJ2-2
abundance: -

CDR3aa: CASSPNEKLFF
CDR3nt: TGTGCCAGCAGCCCTAATGAAAAACTGTTTTTT
v_gene: TRBV7-2
d_gene: -
j_gene: TRBJ1-4
abundance: few

CDR3aa: CASRDRGVQPQHF
CDR3nt: TGTGCCAGTAGGGACAGGGGGGTGCAGCCCCAGCATTTT
v_gene: TRBV19
d_gene: TRBD1
j_gene: TRBJ1-5
abundance: -

CDR3aa: CATSDSRGYQPQHF
CDR3nt: TGTGCCACCAGTGATTCCAGGGGGTATCAGCCCCAGCATTTT
v_gene: TRBV24-1
d_gene: TRBD1
j_gene: TRBJ1-5
abundance: -

CDR3aa: CASSIVTGVYNEQFF
CDR3nt: TGTGCCAGTAGTATAGTGACGGGAGTGTATAATGAGCAGTTCTTC
v_gene: TRBV19
d_gene: -
j_gene: TRBJ2-1
abundance: -

CDR3aa: CASGLASYRDSSYEQYF
CDR3nt: TGTGCTAGTGGTTTGGCTTCATACCGGGACAGCTCCTACGAGCAGTACTTC
v_gene: TRBV12-5
d_gene: TRBD1
j_gene: TRBJ2-7
abundance: -

CDR3aa: CASSLAGERNSPLHF
CDR3nt: TGCGCCAGCAGCTTGGCAGGGGAGCGAAATTCACCCCTCCACTTT
v_gene: TRBV5-1
d_gene: -
j_gene: TRBJ1-6
abundance: -

CDR3aa: CASRIAGGYEQYF
CDR3nt: TGTGCCAGCAGGATAGCGGGGGGATACGAGCAGTACTTC
v_gene: TRBV6-5
d_gene: TRBD2
j_gene: TRBJ2-7
abundance: -

CDR3aa: CASSMTSGTDEQFF
CDR3nt: TGTGCCAGTAGTATGACTAGCGGGACCGATGAGCAGTTCTTC
v_gene: TRBV19
d_gene: TRBD2
j_gene: TRBJ2-1
abundance: -

CDR3aa: CAWSVLGGGSPLHF
CDR3nt: TGTGCCTGGAGTGTACTAGGGGGCGGTTCACCCCTCCACTTT
v_gene: TRBV30
d_gene: TRBD1
j_gene: TRBJ1-6
abundance: -

CDR3aa: CASRGVANEKLFF
CDR3nt: TGTGCCAGCCGGGGGGTAGCTAATGAAAAACTGTTTTTT
v_gene: TRBV2
d_gene: -
j_gene: TRBJ1-4
abundance: -

CDR3aa: CASSYSWVANVLTF
CDR3nt: TGTGCCAGCAGTTACTCTTGGGTGGCCAACGTCCTGACTTTC
v_gene: TRBV6-5
d_gene: -
j_gene: TRBJ2-6
abundance: -

CDR3aa: CASSLGQPLDYGYTF
CDR3nt: TGTGCCAGCAGCTTAGGCCAGCCCCTTGACTATGGCTACACCTTC
v_gene: TRBV7-8
d_gene: -
j_gene: TRBJ1-2
abundance: -

CDR3aa: CASSVGQGRSYNEQFF
CDR3nt: TGTGCCAGCAGCGTGGGACAGGGGCGCTCCTACAATGAGCAGTTCTTC
v_gene: TRBV7-6
d_gene: TRBD1
j_gene: TRBJ2-1
abundance: -

CDR3aa: CASSPLEGQPQHF
CDR3nt: TGTGCCAGCTCACCTCTAGAGGGCCAGCCCCAGCATTTT
v_gene: TRBV18
d_gene: -
j_gene: TRBJ1-5
abundance: -

CDR3aa: CASSIDSHSGNTIYF
CDR3nt: TGTGCCAGCAGCATCGACAGTCACTCTGGAAACACCATATATTTT
v_gene: TRBV21-1
d_gene: -
j_gene: TRBJ1-3
abundance: -

CDR3aa: CASSVAGTTEAFF
CDR3nt: TGTGCCAGCAGCGTAGCAGGGACCACTGAAGCTTTCTTT
v_gene: TRBV9
d_gene: -
j_gene: TRBJ1-1
abundance: -

CDR3aa: CASSPSGASTDTQYF
CDR3nt: TGTGCCAGCAGCCCTAGCGGGGCTAGCACAGATACGCAGTATTTT
v_gene: TRBV9
d_gene: TRBD2
j_gene: TRBJ2-3
abundance: -